The TCR delta chain under discussion was sequenced for a study of gamma-delta chains in newborns, infants, children. Across the whole study: Polyclonal expansion of innate γδ T cells after birth follows microbial exposure.

Germline loops: CDR1 GEAIGNYY, CDR2 EKD. This CDR3 has 18 residues. About this clone itself: Compared with germline, one end of the junction differs, possibly owing to a read error.

TCRdb repeated clone calling on the reads with CATT. The sample comprises over 12,000 delta-chain clones, 7% to 7.5% of which are singletons, and around 20% rests with the top ten. The clonotype was recovered from a child who was a newborn, infant or young child, either healthy, febrile or measles-vaccinated (not recorded which). Sample: blood. The genes are TRDV2 and TRDJ3; weak D call: TRDD3 (5 bases). The CDR3, as DNA: TGTGCCTGCGACACGGGGAATACGTTTTCCTGGGACACCCGACAGATGTTTTTC. It yields the protein CACDTGNTFSWDTRQMFF.